These T cell receptor beta chains were read from a single sample in a study of blood T cell repertoires in COVID-19. The data were produced by immunoSEQ multiplex PCR, yet TCRdb's version contains in-frame clones alone and is incomplete. The table includes about 48,000 clones, 65% to 90% detected once. Sequenced input: peripheral blood. The receptors come from a woman older than 75 with COVID-19, enrolled during active disease. Both conserved end residues are part of each CDR3.

V gene: TRBV7-9; CDR3 protein: CASSGRDRGKETQYF
V gene: TRBV28; CDR3 protein: CASSRRGQGRNIQYF
V gene: TRBV24-1; CDR3 protein: CATSDLEAWETQYF
V gene: TRBV24-1; CDR3 protein: CATSDRHLNTQYF
V gene: TRBV7-2; CDR3 protein: CASSFTEVNNYGYTF
V gene: TRBV19; CDR3 protein: CASSIGRGNQPQHF
V gene: TRBV4-2; CDR3 protein: CASSPGLAGGSSYNEQFF
V gene: TRBV19; CDR3 protein: CASSITVNQPQHF
V gene: TRBV5-1; CDR3 protein: CASSPGLATGELFF
V gene: TRBV5-4; CDR3 protein: CASSRGTSGPGEQYF
V gene: TRBV7-6; CDR3 protein: CASSPRTPLAGSLYNEQFF
V gene: TRBV7-3; CDR3 protein: CASSHTHGNTEAFF
V gene: TRBV20-1; CDR3 protein: CSASQQGKTHQPQHF
V gene: TRBV28; CDR3 protein: CASSSDRGLPTADTQYF
V gene: TRBV11-1; CDR3 protein: CASSPGSGGNTEAFF
V gene: TRBV18; CDR3 protein: CASSPGTGYQPQHF
V gene: TRBV9; CDR3 protein: CASSPTGQIQTPLHF
V gene: TRBV21-1; CDR3 protein: CASSPWGTERSEAFF
V gene: TRBV6-6; CDR3 protein: CASTYSQSTYEQYF
V gene: TRBV12-3/TRBV12-4; CDR3 protein: CASSGYRGNEQFF
V gene: TRBV7-6; CDR3 protein: CASSLRAGRPTEAFF
V gene: TRBV19; CDR3 protein: CASSRSVTGVSYNEQFF
V gene: TRBV2; CDR3 protein: CASRRDSSGNTIYF
V gene: TRBV28; CDR3 protein: CASSPGTSGSYEQYF
V gene: TRBV6-5; CDR3 protein: CASLGYSQGPQHF
V gene: TRBV5-4; CDR3 protein: CASSLTSGANEQFF
V gene: TRBV19; CDR3 protein: CASRDSGRAAYEQYF
V gene: TRBV7-8; CDR3 protein: CASSLTGGEKLFF
V gene: TRBV6-5; CDR3 protein: CASSPGNQPQHF
V gene: TRBV28; CDR3 protein: CASTGRGGNNQPQHF
V gene: TRBV5-1; CDR3 protein: CASRAGFLNTEAFF
V gene: TRBV9; CDR3 protein: CASSVGSGGTYEQYF
V gene: TRBV7-9; CDR3 protein: CASSFGGPNNEQFF
V gene: TRBV5-5; CDR3 protein: CASSPDGLYGYTF
V gene: TRBV19; CDR3 protein: CASGADYEQYF
V gene: TRBV7-3; CDR3 protein: CASSLSLGAVGYTF
V gene: TRBV18; CDR3 protein: CASSSNHGEPQHF
V gene: TRBV24-1; CDR3 protein: CATSARHNQPQHF
V gene: TRBV11-2; CDR3 protein: CASSYRGGREKLFF
V gene: TRBV9; CDR3 protein: CASSVVEGAGNEQFF
V gene: TRBV9; CDR3 protein: CASSAYDRNYEQYF
V gene: TRBV5-1; CDR3 protein: CASSLRTGVRSPLHF
V gene: TRBV6-2/TRBV6-3; CDR3 protein: CASSYRRTAGNTIYF
V gene: TRBV5-1; CDR3 protein: CASSLDSLSNQPQHF
V gene: TRBV5-8; CDR3 protein: CASSLGYRVVNLNQPQHF
V gene: TRBV10-1; CDR3 protein: CASSAGTLYGYTF
V gene: TRBV11-3; CDR3 protein: CASSLGLAATDTQYF
V gene: TRBV5-8; CDR3 protein: CASSRGNRGRGNQPQHF
V gene: TRBV2; CDR3 protein: CASSEVQGYGEQYF